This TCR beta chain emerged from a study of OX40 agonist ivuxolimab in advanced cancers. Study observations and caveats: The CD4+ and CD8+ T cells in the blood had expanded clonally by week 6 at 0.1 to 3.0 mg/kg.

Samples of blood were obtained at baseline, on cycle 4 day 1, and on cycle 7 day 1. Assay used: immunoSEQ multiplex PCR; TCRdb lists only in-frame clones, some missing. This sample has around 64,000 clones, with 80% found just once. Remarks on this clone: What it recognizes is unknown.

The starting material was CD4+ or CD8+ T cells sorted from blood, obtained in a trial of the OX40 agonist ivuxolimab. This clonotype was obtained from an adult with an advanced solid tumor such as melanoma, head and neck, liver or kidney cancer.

DNA of the CDR3: TGTGCCAGCAATCGACAGGTTGGCACTGAAGCTTTCTTT. Translating gives CASNRQVGTEAFF. V usage is TRBV6-5 and J usage is TRBJ1-1; possibly TRBD1 for D (6 bases). Germline lookup yields CDR1 MNHEY and CDR2 SVGAGI. V was clipped by 7 bases and J by 4 bases, with 13 bases between them. The CDR3 consists of 13 residues.